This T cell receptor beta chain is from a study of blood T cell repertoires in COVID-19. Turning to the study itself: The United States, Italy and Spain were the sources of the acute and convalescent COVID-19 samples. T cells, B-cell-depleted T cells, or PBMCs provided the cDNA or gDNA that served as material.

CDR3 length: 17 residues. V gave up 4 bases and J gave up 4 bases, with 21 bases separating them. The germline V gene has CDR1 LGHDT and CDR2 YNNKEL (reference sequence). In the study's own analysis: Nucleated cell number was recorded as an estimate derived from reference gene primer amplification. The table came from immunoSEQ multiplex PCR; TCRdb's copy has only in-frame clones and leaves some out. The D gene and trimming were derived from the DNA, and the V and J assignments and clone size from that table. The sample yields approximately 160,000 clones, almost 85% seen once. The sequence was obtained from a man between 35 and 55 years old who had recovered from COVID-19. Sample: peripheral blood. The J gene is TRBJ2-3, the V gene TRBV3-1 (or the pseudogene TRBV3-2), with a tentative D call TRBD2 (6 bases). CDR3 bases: TGTGCCAGCAGCCGACCCGGGGAGGTAGGGTGTCCAGATACGCAGTATTTT. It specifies CASSRPGEVGCPDTQYF.